These 5 T cell receptor beta chains came from one sample sequenced in a study of follicular helper T cells after annual influenza vaccination (dated by TCRdb to the late 2010s). Library preparation employed the immunoSEQ multiplex PCR assay. TCRdb obtained this table from immuneACCESS and retained in-frame rearrangements with V and J assigned. These tables miss some clones; where compared with another copy, unresolved V genes account for less than half of the shortfall, and the remainder is unexplained. Within this sample are approximately 10,000 clones, with about 82% of them counted one time only. The ten largest clones add up to 0.87% of the sample. Sequenced here: CXCR5- memory CD4+ T cells sorted from blood, sampled 6 weeks after influenza vaccination. The label giving this sample's cell subset or site can be read as: CXCR5- memory CD4 T cells. The receptors were sampled from an adult who received the influenza vaccine.

V and J are TRBV6-5 and TRBJ2-3; TRBD1 matches at 8 bases. The V gene end was trimmed by 4 bases and the J gene end by 5 bases; junction bases not matched to a gene: 5. The germline gives CDR1 MNHEY, CDR2 SVGAGI. The CDR3 runs 14 residues. CDR3 DNA sequence: TGTGCCAGCAGTTCGGGAGACAGGGGAGATACGCAGTATTTT. This encodes CASSSGDRGDTQYF.

This sequence joins TRBV29-1 and TRBJ2-7; 8 nucleotides align to TRBD1. Germline CDR1 is SQVTM and CDR2 is ANQGSEA. The CDR3 contains 16 residues. The ends lost 3 bases at V and 3 bases at J; junction bases unmatched: 13. The CDR3 reads CSVEGANRDRSYEQYF. DNA for the CDR3: TGCAGCGTTGAGGGAGCCAACCGGGACAGGAGCTACGAGCAGTACTTC.

The V gene is TRBV5-1, the J gene TRBJ2-1, with D tentatively TRBD1 (6 bases). There are 13 residues in the CDR3. V was cut by 4 bases and J by 7 bases, with 12 bases left in between. In germline, CDR1 is SGHRS, CDR2 YFSETQ. The chain's CDR3 is CASSMTGQNEQFF. Written as DNA, the CDR3 is TGCGCCAGCAGCATGACAGGTCAGAATGAGCAGTTCTTC.

CDR3 DNA: TGCGCCAGCAGCCAAGGGTTGAGACAGGGGCTGGATACGCAGTATTTT. It yields the protein CASSQGLRQGLDTQYF. The rearrangement links TRBV4-3 to TRBJ2-3; TRBD1 aligns across 8 bases. Germline V gene sequence: CDR1 LGHNA, CDR2 YSLEER. The CDR3 runs 16 residues. V gave up 1 base and J gave up 6 bases; unmatched junction bases: 9.

The J gene is TRBJ2-5, the V gene TRBV7-9; possibly TRBD1 or TRBD2 for D (5 bases each). The CDR3 runs 13 residues. The V gene lost 2 bases and the J gene lost 3 bases, with 7 bases spanning the gap. The V gene's germline CDR1 is SEHNR and CDR2 FQNEAQ (reference sequence). This CDR3 reads CASSLRDEETQYF. CDR3 coding DNA: TGTGCCAGCAGCTTAAGGGACGAAGAGACCCAGTACTTC.